The 27 T cell receptor beta chains below all came from one sample that was sequenced in a study of molecular identifiers for immune sequencing clone quantification (dated 2018 in TCRdb). Libraries were built with PCR. The listed sequencing device is NextSeq 500. Using fastp at Q25 and MiXCR, TCRdb reprocessed the public reads and kept productive beta chains. Rows matching on CDR3 protein sequence are summarized as one entry with the most common DNA and genes. The table for this sample lists about 630,000 distinct CDR3 sequences; over 25% of them were counted only once. The top ten hold about 0.78% of the sample. The material sequenced was naive CD8+ T cells from blood, with Jurkat cell RNA spiked in. Explained via the paper, the cell subset or site label denotes: FACS-sorted CD8+CD4-CCR7+CD45RA+ naive T cells. The receptors come from a human donor in good health. Some libraries in this study had Jurkat cell RNA spiked in.

In its sample, this clonotype was seen many times. The chain carries TRBV7-9 and TRBJ1-1; D gene uncertain. Germline V lookup: CDR1 SEHNR, CDR2 FQNEAQ (reference sequence). V was shortened by 1 base and J by 0 bases, with 9 bases between the two germline ends. The CDR3 is made up of 15 amino acids. CDR3: CASSLGIGMNTEAFF. CDR3 coding DNA: TGTGCCAGCAGCTTAGGGATCGGAATGAACACTGAAGCTTTCTTT.

The chain is built from TRBV4-1 and TRBJ1-2; D unclear. The V and J ends lost 0 bases and 7 bases respectively, with 9 bases between them. This CDR3 region has 13 residues. The germline gives CDR1 MGHRA, CDR2 YSYEKL. In DNA, the CDR3 is TGCGCCAGCAGCCAAGAGCGGGCAGCTGGCTACACCTTC. It is translated as CASSQERAAGYTF.

The chain carries TRBV19 and TRBJ2-6, with 11 bases lining up with TRBD1. The length of the CDR3 is 18 residues. The germline gives CDR1 LNHDA, CDR2 SQIVND (reference sequence). The trim removed 3 bases at V and 0 bases at J, leaving 4 bases unmatched. The CDR3 DNA reads as TGTGCCAGTAGTATTACCGGGACAGGGGGCTCTGGGGCCAACGTCCTGACTTTC. Amino acids: CASSITGTGGSGANVLTF.

This clonotype turned up a few times. The chain is built from TRBV9 and TRBJ1-1, with D maybe TRBD1 (5 bases). V dropped 7 bases and J dropped 5 bases, with 18 bases sitting between them. Germline V lookup: CDR1 SGDLS, CDR2 YYNGEE. CDR3 length equals 14 residues. In nucleotides, the CDR3 is TGTGCCAGCTCCGGGCCCGGGGCCGGAACTGAAGCTTTCTTT. Its translation: CASSGPGAGTEAFF. Full variable domain (remainder filled in from reference TRBV9 and TRBJ1-1): DSGVTQTPKHLITATGQRVTLRCSPRSGDLSVYWYQQSLDQGLQFLIQYYNGEERAKGNILERFSAQQFPDLHSELNLSSLELGDSALYFCASSGPGAGTEAFFGQGTRLTVV.

About this clonotype: Given a much more abundant clone one base away, this may be a read error. The conserved closing phenylalanine or tryptophan is absent in this CDR3, likely reflecting a read error. This chain links TRBV2 with TRBJ2-1; D gene ambiguous. Trimming stripped 4 bases from V and 10 bases from J, with 11 bases between. The CDR3 contains 12 residues. Germline V gives CDR1 SNHLY, CDR2 FYNNEI. The CDR3 sequence: CASSAGSPEQFY. CDR3 sequence (DNA): TGTGCCAGCAGTGCGGGTAGCCCCGAGCAGTTCTAC.

This clonotype was detected a few times. In nucleotides, the CDR3 is TGTGCCAGCAGCTTAGTCGCGGGGGGATCGGCTGAAGCTTTCTTT. Protein: CASSLVAGGSAEAFF. V gene TRBV7-8 combines with J gene TRBJ1-1, with a weak D call TRBD1 (5 bases). Germline V CDR1 and CDR2: SGHVS, FQNEAQ. The CDR3 has 15 amino acids. The V gene lost 1 base and the J gene lost 6 bases, with 15 bases spanning the gap.

The chain joins TRBV4-3 to TRBJ2-7; possible D gene TRBD1, 6 bases. The germline V and J ends were trimmed by 2 bases and 3 bases, with 11 bases remaining between them. CDR1 LGHNA and CDR2 YSLEER come from the germline V gene. This CDR3 has 14 amino acids. The chain's CDR3 is CASSQWAGDYEQYF. The CDR3 region has the DNA TGCGCCAGCAGCCAATGGGCAGGGGACTACGAGCAGTACTTC.

This clonotype was counted ten times or more. The chain employs TRBV7-8 and TRBJ2-3, with 12 positions matching TRBD2. Germline CDR1 and CDR2: SGHVS and FQNEAQ. This CDR3 is built from 16 residues. V was pared by 5 bases and J by 4 bases, with 7 bases of the junction left unmatched. For the CDR3, the DNA is TGTGCCAGCAGCACCTCGACTAGCGGGGGCTCAGATACGCAGTATTTT. This sequence encodes CASSTSTSGGSDTQYF.

This clonotype showed up many times. The chain uses TRBV4-3 and TRBJ2-7; TRBD1 aligns across 9 bases. The germline V gene encodes CDR1 LGHNA and CDR2 YSLEER. V shed 4 bases, J shed 2 bases, and the junction held 6 bases outside the gene matches. The CDR3 spans 15 residues. CDR3 in DNA: TGCGCCAGCAGCCCGGACAGGGGAACGACCTACGAGCAGTACTTC. It translates to CASSPDRGTTYEQYF.

The table lists this clonotype with a few counts. V usage is TRBV6-2 or TRBV6-3 and J usage is TRBJ2-5; 12 positions match TRBD2. Germline CDR1 reads MNHEY; CDR2 reads SVGEGT. With V trimmed by 5 bases and J by 5 bases, 9 bases remained unmatched. CDR3 length equals 16 residues. The CDR3 region has the DNA TGTGCCAGCAGTCCCCTAGCGGGGGGGCATTTGGAGACCCAGTACTTC. It codes for CASSPLAGGHLETQYF.

This chain links TRBV7-2 with TRBJ2-7, with D possibly TRBD2 on 5 matching bases. This CDR3 is 15 amino acids long. V was cut by 2 bases and J by 5 bases, with 16 bases left in between. Germline V gene lookup returns CDR1 SGHTA and CDR2 FQGNSA. CDR3 protein: CASSLLFPSSHEQYF. The DNA of the CDR3 is TGTGCCAGCAGCTTACTGTTCCCTAGCAGCCACGAGCAGTACTTC.

The V call is TRBV7-9, the J call TRBJ2-2; TRBD2 aligns across 11 bases. The V and J ends lost 8 bases and 7 bases, in that order; junction bases with no gene match: 12. The CDR3 has 16 residues. Germline-derived CDR1 and CDR2 are SEHNR and FQNEAQ (reference sequence). The CDR3 here is CASAFSGRAAIGELFF. In nucleotides, the CDR3 is TGTGCCAGCGCCTTTAGCGGGAGGGCCGCGATCGGGGAGCTGTTTTTT.

Concerning this clonotype: A much more abundant neighbour one base away suggests this may be a read error. The chain carries TRBV5-1 and TRBJ2-2; weak D call: TRBD2 (5 bases). The V gene's germline CDR1 is SGHRS and CDR2 YFSETQ. The CDR3 has 15 amino acids. CDR3: CASSLDLRGTGELSF. In DNA form, the CDR3 reads TGCGCCAGCAGCCTTGACCTAAGAGGAACCGGGGAGCTGTCTTTT.

This clonotype has a count of ten or more. The gene calls are TRBV28 and TRBJ1-6; 7 bases line up with TRBD1. The germline gives CDR1 MDHEN, CDR2 SYDVKM. With V trimmed by 3 bases and J by 7 bases, 6 bases remained unmatched. This CDR3 has 15 amino acids. Written as DNA, the CDR3 is TGTGCCAGCAGTTTGTTGCAGGGACAGAATTCACCCCTCCACTTT. Its protein product is CASSLLQGQNSPLHF.

In its sample, this clonotype was seen a few times. V is TRBV28 and J is TRBJ2-7, with D tentatively TRBD1 (5 bases). Germline CDR1 reads MDHEN; CDR2 reads SYDVKM. V shed 5 bases and J shed 2 bases, with 13 bases lying between them. The CDR3 spans 14 residues. The CDR3 sequence: CASSDSEAPYEQYF. The CDR3 nucleotides read TGTGCCAGCAGTGACAGTGAGGCCCCCTACGAGCAGTACTTC.

Worth noting for this clonotype: A much bigger clone sits one base away, suggesting this may be a read error. This chain connects TRBV7-2 to TRBJ2-7; unclear D gene. This CDR3 spans 13 amino acids. Looked up from germline, CDR1 is SGHTA and CDR2 is FQGNSA. The CDR3 DNA reads as TGTGCCAGCAGCTCAAGTTTGAGCTACGAGCAGCACTTC. It specifies CASSSSLSYEQHF.

As concerns this clonotype: The germline gene is not matched at one end of the junction; a read error may be the cause. The rearrangement uses TRBV10-2 and TRBJ2-1, with no clear D. The CDR3 has 15 amino acids. The germline V gene encodes CDR1 WSHSY and CDR2 SAAADI. This chain's CDR3 is CASSESRFPGNEQLF. CDR3 DNA: TGCGCCAGCAGTGAGTCGCGATTCCCCGGCAATGAGCAGCTCTTC.

Points on this clonotype: No conserved phenylalanine or tryptophan ends this CDR3, so it is likely a read error. The chain employs TRBV18 and TRBJ1-5; D remains ambiguous. The CDR3 spans 15 residues. The V end was cut by 3 bases, the J end by 0 bases, with 9 bases between. Germline V gives CDR1 KGHSH, CDR2 LQKENI. Here the CDR3 reads CASSPYEDSNQPQHL. As DNA, the CDR3 is TGTGCCAGCTCACCTTATGAGGATAGCAATCAGCCCCAGCATCTT.

Worth noting for this clonotype: No conserved phenylalanine or tryptophan ends this CDR3, so it is likely a read error. This sequence joins TRBV4-1 and TRBJ2-3, with 8 bases lining up with TRBD2. Germline V lookup: CDR1 MGHRA, CDR2 YSYEKL. Germline trimming cut 0 bases from V and 5 bases from J; bases unmatched to any gene: 4. The CDR3 length is 15 residues. The CDR3 DNA sequence: TGCGCCAGCAGCCAAGATGGTGCGGGGGGAGATACGCAGTATTCT. Translation: CASSQDGAGGDTQYS.

Comments on this clonotype: A much larger clone lies one base from this, so it may be a read error. Here the CDR3 DNA reads TGTGCCAGCAGCCAAGGGGGACAGGGTAATGAAAAACTGTATTTT. Translated: CASSQGGQGNEKLYF. This rearrangement joins TRBV13 to TRBJ1-4; TRBD1 matches 9 bases. CDR3 length: 15 amino acids. CDR1 and CDR2 from the germline V gene are PRHDT and FYEKMQ (reference sequence).

This clonotype was seen at least ten times. V usage is TRBV30 and J usage is TRBJ2-1; D is unresolved. CDR1 is GTSNPN, CDR2 SVGIG, per germline (reference sequence). V was pared by 0 bases and J by 8 bases, with 14 bases between. The CDR3 has 14 residues. The CDR3, as DNA: TGTGCCTGGAGTGTACTGCATGGGGTCGATGAGCAGTTCTTC. Translated, it gives CAWSVLHGVDEQFF. Together with reference TRBV30 and TRBJ2-1, the CDR3 gives the full variable domain: SQTIHQWPATLVQPVGSPLSLECTVEGTSNPNLYWYRQAAGRGLQLLFYSVGIGQISSEVPQNLSASRPQDRQFILSSKKLLLSDSGFYLCAWSVLHGVDEQFFGPGTRLTVL.

This chain uses TRBV27 with TRBJ2-7; unclear D gene. Germline V gives CDR1 MNHEY, CDR2 SMNVEV (reference sequence). V gave up 5 bases and J gave up 5 bases, with 7 bases separating them. The CDR3 has 11 residues. This CDR3 reads CASSNNDEQYF. DNA of the CDR3: TGTGCCAGCAGTAACAATGACGAGCAGTACTTC.

This chain joins TRBV19 and TRBJ1-1; TRBD1 is a possible D gene (6 bases). Germline loops: CDR1 LNHDA, CDR2 SQIVND (reference sequence). The germline V and J ends were trimmed by 5 bases and 3 bases, with 13 bases remaining between them. This CDR3 has 14 residues. The CDR3 is CASSGWEGDTEAFF. The CDR3 DNA is TGTGCCAGTAGTGGGTGGGAGGGGGACACTGAAGCTTTCTTT.

Concerning this clonotype itself: At one of its ends the junction is not consistent with the germline gene, which may arise from a read error. The chain recombines TRBV9 with TRBJ1-1; unclear D gene. Germline V CDR1 and CDR2: SGDLS, YYNGEE. This CDR3 contains 13 residues. This chain's CDR3 is CASSVGVNTETFF. CDR3 in DNA: TGTGCCAGCAGCGTAGGGGTTAACACTGAAACTTTCTTT. The full variable domain, in which reference TRBV9 and TRBJ1-1 provide the parts outside the CDR3, is DSGVTQTPKHLITATGQRVTLRCSPRSGDLSVYWYQQSLDQGLQFLIQYYNGEERAKGNILERFSAQQFPDLHSELNLSSLELGDSALYFCASSVGVNTETFFGQGTRLTVV.

Details on this clonotype: One end of the junction is discordant with germline, which a read error may explain. The chain's CDR3 is CASSSGLVISDTQCF. CDR3 in DNA: TGTGCCAGCAGCTCCGGACTAGTTATTTCGGATACGCAGTGTTTT. The chain employs TRBV13 and TRBJ2-3; 7 bases agree with TRBD2. This CDR3 contains 15 residues. In germline, CDR1 is PRHDT, CDR2 FYEKMQ (reference sequence).

This chain uses TRBV6-5 with TRBJ2-7; perhaps D is TRBD1 or TRBD2 (5 bases each). The CDR3 spans 16 residues. The germline gives CDR1 MNHEY, CDR2 SVGAGI. Trimming pared 6 bases from V and 1 base from J, leaving 19 bases between. The CDR3 protein is CASRLTGDDRSYEQYF. In DNA, the CDR3 is TGTGCCAGCAGACTAACCGGGGACGACAGATCCTACGAGCAGTACTTC.

This clonotype was observed a handful of times. The V and J genes are TRBV6-2 or TRBV6-3 and TRBJ2-5; D may correspond to TRBD1 or TRBD2 (5 bases each). The V gene's germline CDR1 is MNHEY and CDR2 SVGEGT. Trimming stripped 6 bases from V and 1 base from J, with 15 bases between. The CDR3 is 15 residues long. The CDR3 is CASSHGSGTQETQYF. The CDR3 DNA reads as TGTGCCAGCAGCCACGGGTCGGGGACCCAAGAGACCCAGTACTTC.